These T cell receptor beta chains were read from a single sample in a study of blood T cell repertoires in COVID-19. Assay used: immunoSEQ multiplex PCR; TCRdb lists only in-frame clones, some missing. This table has tens of thousands of clones, about 85% appearing once. Sequencing used peripheral blood. These receptors came from a man older than 75 with acute or convalescent COVID-19. CDR3s include the opening cysteine and the closing phenylalanine or tryptophan. Each record gives: J gene, D gene, V gene, clone size, CDR3 protein, CDR3 DNA. D genes are given only for firm matches. The size entry is marked missing in some rows and otherwise reads once, few, many or a size class.

J: TRBJ2-2; D: TRBD2; V: TRBV9; size: NA; CDR3: CASSVVDLAGVGTGELFF; DNA: TGTGCCAGCAGCGTAGTTGACTTGGCGGGAGTGGGCACCGGGGAGCTGTTTTTT
J: TRBJ2-1; D: TRBD2; V: TRBV13; size: NA; CDR3: CASSSYGRTSGRSSYNEQFF; DNA: TGTGCCAGCAGCTCCTACGGGAGGACTAGCGGGAGAAGCTCCTACAATGAGCAGTTCTTC
J: TRBJ2-1; D: NA; V: TRBV19; size: NA; CDR3: CASSMEGGGVYEQFF; DNA: TGTGCCAGTAGTATGGAAGGAGGGGGCGTCTATGAGCAGTTCTTC
J: TRBJ1-2; D: NA; V: TRBV7-9; size: NA; CDR3: CASSLVGGFSYGYTF; DNA: TGTGCCAGCAGCTTAGTTGGGGGGTTCAGCTATGGCTACACCTTC
J: TRBJ2-1; D: NA; V: TRBV2; size: NA; CDR3: CASSSGTVYNEQFF; DNA: TGTGCCAGCAGTTCCGGGACTGTATACAATGAGCAGTTCTTC
J: TRBJ2-1; D: TRBD2; V: TRBV10-2; size: NA; CDR3: CATLLAGSSYNEQFF; DNA: TGCGCCACCCTCCTAGCGGGTAGCTCCTACAATGAGCAGTTCTTC
J: TRBJ2-7; D: TRBD2; V: TRBV3-1/TRBV3-2; size: NA; CDR3: CASSQEAGVRYEQYF; DNA: TGTGCCAGCAGCCAAGAAGCGGGAGTAAGGTACGAGCAGTACTTC
J: TRBJ1-6; D: TRBD1; V: TRBV5-4; size: NA; CDR3: CASSFGRGQDNSPLHF; DNA: TGTGCCAGCAGCTTCGGCAGGGGGCAAGATAATTCACCCCTCCACTTT
J: TRBJ1-2; D: TRBD1; V: TRBV12-3/TRBV12-4; size: NA; CDR3: CASRQGANYGYTF; DNA: TGTGCCAGCAGACAGGGGGCCAACTATGGCTACACCTTC
J: TRBJ2-7; D: NA; V: TRBV14; size: NA; CDR3: CASSPLSGEQYF; DNA: TGTGCCAGCAGCCCCCTCAGCGGAGAGCAGTACTTC
J: TRBJ1-6; D: TRBD1; V: TRBV27; size: NA; CDR3: CASSDRVGSPLHF; DNA: TGTGCCAGCAGTGACAGGGTGGGGTCACCCCTCCACTTT
J: TRBJ1-2; D: NA; V: TRBV14; size: few; CDR3: CASSQVGVGNYGYTF; DNA: TGTGCCAGCAGCCAAGTAGGGGTTGGGAACTATGGCTACACCTTC
J: TRBJ2-2; D: TRBD1; V: TRBV29-1; size: NA; CDR3: CSGGTGPTGELFF; DNA: TGCAGCGGGGGGACAGGGCCCACCGGGGAGCTGTTTTTT
J: TRBJ2-3; D: TRBD1; V: TRBV24-1; size: NA; CDR3: CATSDSGTGGTDTQYF; DNA: TGTGCCACCAGTGATTCCGGGACAGGGGGTACAGATACGCAGTATTTT
J: TRBJ1-1; D: TRBD1; V: TRBV5-1; size: NA; CDR3: CASSLETGRLTEAFF; DNA: TGCGCCAGCAGCTTGGAGACAGGGCGGCTCACTGAAGCTTTCTTT
J: TRBJ1-1; D: TRBD1; V: TRBV6-5; size: NA; CDR3: CASRHGGQGPREAFF; DNA: TGTGCCAGCCGCCATGGGGGACAGGGTCCTCGGGAAGCTTTCTTT
J: TRBJ1-1; D: NA; V: TRBV6-5; size: NA; CDR3: CATSTKEVAEAFF; DNA: TGTGCCACGTCCACCAAGGAGGTGGCTGAAGCTTTCTTT
J: TRBJ1-5; D: NA; V: TRBV5-1; size: few; CDR3: CASSLGPGFNQPQHF; DNA: TGCGCCAGCAGCTTGGGTCCGGGGTTCAATCAGCCCCAGCATTTT
J: TRBJ1-1; D: NA; V: TRBV9; size: NA; CDR3: CASSPHGGNTEAFF; DNA: TGTGCCAGCAGCCCCCATGGCGGGAACACTGAAGCTTTCTTT
J: TRBJ2-7; D: NA; V: TRBV11-2; size: once; CDR3: CASSLDLVVSYEQYF; DNA: TGTGCCAGCAGCTTAGATCTAGTAGTATCCTACGAGCAGTACTTC
J: TRBJ2-3; D: NA; V: TRBV5-1; size: NA; CDR3: CASSSASVFTDTQYF; DNA: TGCGCCAGCAGCTCGGCTAGTGTGTTCACAGATACGCAGTATTTT
J: TRBJ2-7; D: TRBD2; V: TRBV7-9; size: once; CDR3: CASSQESGLAAIEQYF; DNA: TGTGCCAGCAGCCAAGAATCGGGACTAGCGGCGATCGAGCAGTACTTC
J: TRBJ1-3; D: NA; V: TRBV6-4; size: NA; CDR3: CASSEEVCSGNTIYF; DNA: TGTGCCAGCAGTGAGGAGGTTTGCTCTGGAAACACCATATATTTT
J: TRBJ2-1; D: NA; V: TRBV6-4; size: NA; CDR3: CASSDTGTYNEQFF; DNA: TGTGCCAGCAGTGACACGGGAACCTACAATGAGCAGTTCTTC
J: TRBJ2-2; D: NA; V: TRBV7-9; size: few; CDR3: CASRRPSTGELFF; DNA: TGTGCCAGCAGACGACCTAGCACCGGGGAGCTGTTTTTT
J: TRBJ2-3; D: TRBD2; V: TRBV27; size: NA; CDR3: CASSRRLAGVSTDTQYF; DNA: TGTGCCAGCAGTCGCCGACTAGCGGGAGTGAGCACAGATACGCAGTATTTT
J: TRBJ2-3; D: NA; V: TRBV6-1; size: NA; CDR3: CASSESDSYTQYF; DNA: TGTGCCAGCAGTGAGAGCGACTCCTATACGCAGTATTTT
J: TRBJ1-4; D: TRBD1; V: TRBV15; size: few; CDR3: CATSREDRGGKLFF; DNA: TGTGCCACCAGCAGAGAAGACAGGGGAGGAAAACTGTTTTTT
J: TRBJ1-2; D: TRBD1; V: TRBV19; size: few; CDR3: CASSQGTGHNYGYTF; DNA: TGTGCCAGTAGTCAAGGGACAGGGCATAACTATGGCTACACCTTC
J: TRBJ2-7; D: TRBD1; V: TRBV3-1/TRBV3-2; size: NA; CDR3: CASSLGQESSYEQYF; DNA: TGTGCCAGCAGCCTGGGACAGGAGAGCTCCTACGAGCAGTACTTC
J: TRBJ2-3; D: NA; V: TRBV7-3; size: NA; CDR3: CASSFGGKSTDTQYF; DNA: TGTGCCAGCAGCTTCGGCGGGAAGAGCACAGATACGCAGTATTTT
J: TRBJ2-1; D: TRBD2; V: TRBV3-1/TRBV3-2; size: NA; CDR3: CASSQTTSGSYNEQFF; DNA: TGTGCCAGCAGCCAAACGACTAGCGGCTCCTACAATGAGCAGTTCTTC
J: TRBJ2-7; D: TRBD2; V: TRBV27; size: NA; CDR3: CASSQRSGAGGDEQYF; DNA: TGTGCCAGCAGTCAACGGAGCGGAGCGGGAGGGGACGAGCAGTACTTC
J: TRBJ1-2; D: TRBD1; V: TRBV6-4; size: once; CDR3: CASSDSGQDTANYGYTF; DNA: TGTGCCAGCAGTGACTCGGGACAGGACACCGCAAACTATGGCTACACCTTC
J: TRBJ2-2; D: NA; V: TRBV5-1; size: NA; CDR3: CASSFTGTTGELFF; DNA: TGCGCCAGCAGTTTTACAGGGACCACCGGGGAGCTGTTTTTT
J: TRBJ2-7; D: NA; V: TRBV28; size: NA; CDR3: CASSFAGRGVEQYF; DNA: TGTGCCAGCAGTTTCGCTGGCAGGGGGGTTGAGCAGTACTTC
J: TRBJ2-7; D: TRBD2; V: TRBV30; size: few; CDR3: CAWSRNTGTSGSFYEQYF; DNA: TGTGCCTGGAGTAGAAACACCGGGACTAGCGGGAGTTTTTACGAGCAGTACTTC
J: TRBJ2-6; D: NA; V: TRBV28; size: NA; CDR3: CASSLTHSGANVLTF; DNA: TGTGCCAGCAGCTTGACACACTCTGGGGCCAACGTCCTGACTTTC
J: TRBJ2-7; D: TRBD2; V: TRBV4-2; size: few; CDR3: CASSQELARGGPGGVSYEQYF; DNA: TGTGCCAGCAGCCAAGAACTTGCGCGGGGGGGGCCAGGGGGAGTATCCTACGAGCAGTACTTC
J: TRBJ2-7; D: TRBD1; V: TRBV29-1; size: NA; CDR3: CSVEWDRGTYEQYF; DNA: TGCAGCGTTGAATGGGACAGGGGGACCTACGAGCAGTACTTC
J: TRBJ1-2; D: NA; V: TRBV6-5; size: NA; CDR3: CASSYRDTNGYTF; DNA: TGTGCCAGCAGTTACCGGGACACTAATGGCTACACCTTC
J: TRBJ1-6; D: NA; V: TRBV27; size: once; CDR3: CASSLSEGLLNSPLHF; DNA: TGTGCCAGCAGTTTATCGGAGGGGTTGTTGAATTCACCCCTCCACTTT